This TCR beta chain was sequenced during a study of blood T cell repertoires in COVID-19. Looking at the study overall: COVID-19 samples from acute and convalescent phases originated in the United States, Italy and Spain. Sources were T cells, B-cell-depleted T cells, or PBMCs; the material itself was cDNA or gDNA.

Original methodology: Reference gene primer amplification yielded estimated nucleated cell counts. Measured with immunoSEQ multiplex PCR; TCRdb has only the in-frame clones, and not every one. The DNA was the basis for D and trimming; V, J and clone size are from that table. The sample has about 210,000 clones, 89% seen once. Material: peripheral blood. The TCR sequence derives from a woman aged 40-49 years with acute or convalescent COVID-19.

The CDR3 nucleotides are TGTGCCAGCTCACCCAACGGACAGGGAGAAGCCCTCCACTTT. Encoded protein: CASSPNGQGEALHF. The chain joins TRBV18 to TRBJ1-6, with 8 bases that match TRBD1. The CDR3 runs to 14 residues. V trimming: 3 bases; J trimming: 14 bases; junction bases outside the gene matches: 9. Germline CDR1 KGHSH, CDR2 LQKENI.